The next 10 T cell receptor beta chains were all read from a single sample in a study of response to subunit inactivated influenza vaccine. TCRdb independently ran MiXCR on the RT-PCR reads; one entry per CDR3 protein. Of hundreds of thousands of distinct CDR3 sequences in the sample, roughly 11% were seen once. The specimen was PBMCs from blood, collected roughly 46 days after vaccination. Receptor source: a man in his fifties or sixties who received an inactivated influenza vaccine.

This clonotype appeared a few times. The chain couples TRBV12-3 or TRBV12-4 to TRBJ1-1; D call uncertain. The CDR3 is made up of 14 amino acids. V was cut by 5 bases and J by 3 bases, with 13 bases left in between. CDR3 sequence (DNA): TGTGCCAGCAGTATGGGTCCCGCGGACACTGAAGCTTTCTTT. Amino acids: CASSMGPADTEAFF.

V and J are TRBV12-3 or TRBV12-4 and TRBJ2-1; 8 nucleotides match TRBD2. J gave up 7 bases and V 6 bases, and 5 bases lay outside the gene matches. The CDR3 length is 13 residues. In DNA, the CDR3 is TGTGCCAGCAGGCGGGGGGCGGCAAATGAGCAGTTCTTC. Translated: CASRRGAANEQFF.

The CDR3 region is CASSGGLAGAEQYF. Here the CDR3 DNA reads TGTGCCAGCAGTGGAGGACTAGCGGGAGCCGAGCAGTACTTC. V and J are TRBV6-1 and TRBJ2-7; 13 bases line up with TRBD2. J was trimmed by 6 bases and V by 4 bases; bases with no gene match: 3. The CDR3 contains 14 residues. Germline CDR1 MNHNS, CDR2 SASEGT.

This clonotype was seen ten or more times. The chain is built from TRBV20-1 and TRBJ2-1; D gene uncertain. Looked up from germline, CDR1 is DFQATT and CDR2 is SNEGSKA (reference sequence). The CDR3 covers 11 residues. The germline V and J ends were trimmed by 0 bases and 9 bases, with 6 bases remaining between them. The CDR3, as DNA: TGCAGTGCTAGAGATTTGGCTGAGCAGTTCTTC. Translation: CSARDLAEQFF.

In this sample, this clonotype turned up a few times. The chain recombines TRBV12-3 or TRBV12-4 with TRBJ1-2, with D hard to call. The CDR3 runs to 12 residues. Deletions cut 5 bases from V and 8 bases from J, with 12 bases between. The CDR3 DNA follows: TGTGCCAGCAGTGCGGAGGGTCTAGGCTACACCTTC. This translates into CASSAEGLGYTF.

This clonotype was seen repeatedly, ten times or more. The V and J genes are TRBV12-3 or TRBV12-4 and TRBJ2-2, with 12 bases that match TRBD2. CDR3 size: 15 residues. V was pared by 5 bases and J by 4 bases, with 2 bases of the junction left unmatched. The CDR3 region is CASSGLAGITGELFF. CDR3 DNA sequence: TGTGCCAGCAGTGGACTAGCGGGAATCACCGGGGAGCTGTTTTTT.

In this sample, this clonotype turned up a few times. The V call is TRBV7-2, the J call TRBJ1-1; D uncertain. Germline values: CDR1 SGHTA, CDR2 FQGNSA. Trimming took 5 bases from V and 10 from J, leaving 11 bases between them. This CDR3 has 11 amino acids. The CDR3 spells CASSKEGRAFF. The CDR3 nucleotides are TGTGCCAGCAGCAAGGAGGGAAGAGCTTTCTTT.

This clonotype has ten or more counts. The chain carries TRBV6-1 and TRBJ2-3; 9 positions match TRBD1. There are 15 residues in the CDR3. The V gene's germline CDR1 is MNHNS and CDR2 SASEGT. Germline trimming cut 7 bases from V and 3 bases from J; bases unmatched to any gene: 8. The CDR3 DNA follows: TGTGCCAGCAAGGAGGGACAGGGCCTTACAGATACGCAGTATTTT. Translating gives CASKEGQGLTDTQYF.

This clonotype appeared many times. The V gene is TRBV27, the J gene TRBJ2-7; D call uncertain. The CDR3 is 13 amino acids. The germline CDR1 and CDR2 sequences are MNHEY and SMNVEV (reference sequence). V was trimmed by 2 bases and J by 2 bases, leaving 7 bases between them. The CDR3 reads CASSLKVTYEQYF. As DNA, the CDR3 is TGTGCCAGCAGTTTAAAGGTTACCTACGAGCAGTACTTC.

The table lists this clonotype with a few counts. One junction end does not reproduce the germline sequence, and a read error may be involved. The chain is built from TRBV6-5 and TRBJ2-7; D may be TRBD1 or TRBD2 (6 bases each). CDR1 is MNHEY and CDR2 is SVGAGI in the germline V gene. This CDR3 has 12 residues. The CDR3 DNA is TGTGCCGGCAGTTACGGGGGCCACGAGCAGTACTTC. Encoded protein: CAGSYGGHEQYF.